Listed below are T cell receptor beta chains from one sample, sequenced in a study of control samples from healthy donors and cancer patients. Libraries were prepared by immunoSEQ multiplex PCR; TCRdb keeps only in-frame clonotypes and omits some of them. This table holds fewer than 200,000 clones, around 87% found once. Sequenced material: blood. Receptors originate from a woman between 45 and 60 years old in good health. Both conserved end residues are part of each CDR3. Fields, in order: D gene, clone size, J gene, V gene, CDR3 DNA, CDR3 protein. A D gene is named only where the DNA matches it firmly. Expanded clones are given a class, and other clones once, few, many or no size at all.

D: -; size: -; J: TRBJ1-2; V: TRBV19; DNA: TGTGCCAGTAGTGCGGGGGGACAACTCACGGGCTCAAACTATGGCTACACCTTC; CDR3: CASSAGGQLTGSNYGYTF
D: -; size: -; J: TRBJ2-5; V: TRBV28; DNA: TGTGCCAGCAGTTTAGCGGGATGGGAGACCCAGTACTTC; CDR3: CASSLAGWETQYF
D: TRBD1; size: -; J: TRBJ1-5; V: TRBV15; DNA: TGTGCCACCTCGGGGACAGGGGATCAGCCCCAGCATTTT; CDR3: CATSGTGDQPQHF
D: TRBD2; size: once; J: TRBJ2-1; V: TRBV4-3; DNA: TGCGCCAGCAGCCAAGAATCCGGGGGGGTCCTAGGGTCCTACAATGAGCAGTTCTTC; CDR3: CASSQESGGVLGSYNEQFF
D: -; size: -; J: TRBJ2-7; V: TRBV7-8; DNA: TGTGCCAGCAGCTCCCGGGACTGGGACTACGAGCAGTACTTC; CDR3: CASSSRDWDYEQYF
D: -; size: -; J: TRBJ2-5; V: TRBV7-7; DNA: TGTGCCAGCAGCATTTCACAGGGTTCTCCTGAGACCCAGTACTTC; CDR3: CASSISQGSPETQYF
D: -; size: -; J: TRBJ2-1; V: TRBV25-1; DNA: TGTGCCAGCAGTTCTGTTAGACTGGCGGAGCAGTTCTTC; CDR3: CASSSVRLAEQFF
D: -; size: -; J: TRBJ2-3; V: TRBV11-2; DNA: TGTGCCAGCAGCTTAGTCAGCCAGACAGATACGCAGTATTTT; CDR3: CASSLVSQTDTQYF
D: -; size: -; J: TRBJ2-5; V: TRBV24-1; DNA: TGTGCCACCGCTAAACGGGGGGCTGGTGAGACCCAGTACTTC; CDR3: CATAKRGAGETQYF
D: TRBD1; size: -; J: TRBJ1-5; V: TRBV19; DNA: TGTGCCACTGACCCGGGACAGGGTCGGAGGACCCAGCATTTT; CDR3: CATDPGQGRRTQHF
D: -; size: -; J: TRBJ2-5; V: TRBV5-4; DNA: TGTGCCAGCAGTCGCTCCGGGTCCCAAGAGACCCAGTACTTC; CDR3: CASSRSGSQETQYF
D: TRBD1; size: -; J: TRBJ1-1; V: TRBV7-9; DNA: TGTGCCAGCAGCACCCGGACAGGGGGCACTGAAGCTTTCTTT; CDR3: CASSTRTGGTEAFF
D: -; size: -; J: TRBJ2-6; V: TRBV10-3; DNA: TGTGCCATCAGTGAGGGCCTCCCGCTGGGCTCTGGGGCCAACGTCCTGACTTTC; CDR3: CAISEGLPLGSGANVLTF